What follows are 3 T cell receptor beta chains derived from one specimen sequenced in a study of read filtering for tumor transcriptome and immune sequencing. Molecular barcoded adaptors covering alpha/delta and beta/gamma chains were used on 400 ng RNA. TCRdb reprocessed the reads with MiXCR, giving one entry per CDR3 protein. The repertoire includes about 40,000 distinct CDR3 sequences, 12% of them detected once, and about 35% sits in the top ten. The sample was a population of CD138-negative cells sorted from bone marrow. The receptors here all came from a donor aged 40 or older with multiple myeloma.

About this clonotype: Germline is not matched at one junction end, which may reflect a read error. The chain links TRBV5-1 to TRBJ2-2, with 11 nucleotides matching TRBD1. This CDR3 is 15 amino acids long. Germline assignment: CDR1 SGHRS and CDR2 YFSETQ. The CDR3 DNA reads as TGCGCCAGCAGCTCGGGCGATGCCGGGACAGGGGGTCGGCTTTTT. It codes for CASSSGDAGTGGRLF.

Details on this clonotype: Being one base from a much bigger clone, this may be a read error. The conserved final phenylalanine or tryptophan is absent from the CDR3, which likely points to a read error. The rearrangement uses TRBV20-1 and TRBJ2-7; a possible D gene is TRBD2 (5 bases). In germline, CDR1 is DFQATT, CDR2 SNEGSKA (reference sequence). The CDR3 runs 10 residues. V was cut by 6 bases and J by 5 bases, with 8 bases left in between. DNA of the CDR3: TGCAGTGCGGGAGTGGACGAGCAGTACCTC. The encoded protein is CSAGVDEQYL.

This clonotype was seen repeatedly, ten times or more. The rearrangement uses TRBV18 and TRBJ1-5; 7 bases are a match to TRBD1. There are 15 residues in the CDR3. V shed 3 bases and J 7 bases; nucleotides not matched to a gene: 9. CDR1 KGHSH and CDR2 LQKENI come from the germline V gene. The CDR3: CASSPSQGSGQPQHF. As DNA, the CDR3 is TGTGCCAGCTCACCCTCACAGGGGAGCGGCCAGCCCCAGCATTTT.